This T cell receptor (beta chain) was profiled in a study of cytomegalovirus exposure and HLA in healthy donors. This CDR3 contains 16 residues. The V and J ends lost 3 bases and 0 bases, in that order; junction bases with no gene match: 4. Germline values: CDR1 KGHSH, CDR2 LQKENI. PCR involved 60 Vbeta and 13 Jbeta primers. Only in-frame clones appear in the TCRdb table, and some are missing; sequencing was by immunoSEQ multiplex PCR. The data include 25,000 to 40,000 clones; the top ten clones carry 3.5% to 5%. Overall study results and limits: In an earlier analysis, productive rearrangement rates for most beta V segments clustered near 87% or 30%. Among the most significant clusters, several appeared linked to common viral pathogens in a later analysis. In a later analysis, HLA-C alleles had the fewest associated TCRs, DRB1 alleles the most.

There were likely unrecorded immune exposures, though donors were nominally healthy when sampled. On this clone itself: Its antigen is unknown.

The sequenced material came from PBMCs. This clonotype was obtained from a woman aged 40 to 55 in good health and CMV-seropositive. The J gene is TRBJ1-3, the V gene TRBV18; the match to TRBD1 covers 8 bases. The CDR3 DNA is TGTGCCAGCTCACCCCAGGGGGCGCGCTCTGGAAACACCATATATTTT. As protein: CASSPQGARSGNTIYF.